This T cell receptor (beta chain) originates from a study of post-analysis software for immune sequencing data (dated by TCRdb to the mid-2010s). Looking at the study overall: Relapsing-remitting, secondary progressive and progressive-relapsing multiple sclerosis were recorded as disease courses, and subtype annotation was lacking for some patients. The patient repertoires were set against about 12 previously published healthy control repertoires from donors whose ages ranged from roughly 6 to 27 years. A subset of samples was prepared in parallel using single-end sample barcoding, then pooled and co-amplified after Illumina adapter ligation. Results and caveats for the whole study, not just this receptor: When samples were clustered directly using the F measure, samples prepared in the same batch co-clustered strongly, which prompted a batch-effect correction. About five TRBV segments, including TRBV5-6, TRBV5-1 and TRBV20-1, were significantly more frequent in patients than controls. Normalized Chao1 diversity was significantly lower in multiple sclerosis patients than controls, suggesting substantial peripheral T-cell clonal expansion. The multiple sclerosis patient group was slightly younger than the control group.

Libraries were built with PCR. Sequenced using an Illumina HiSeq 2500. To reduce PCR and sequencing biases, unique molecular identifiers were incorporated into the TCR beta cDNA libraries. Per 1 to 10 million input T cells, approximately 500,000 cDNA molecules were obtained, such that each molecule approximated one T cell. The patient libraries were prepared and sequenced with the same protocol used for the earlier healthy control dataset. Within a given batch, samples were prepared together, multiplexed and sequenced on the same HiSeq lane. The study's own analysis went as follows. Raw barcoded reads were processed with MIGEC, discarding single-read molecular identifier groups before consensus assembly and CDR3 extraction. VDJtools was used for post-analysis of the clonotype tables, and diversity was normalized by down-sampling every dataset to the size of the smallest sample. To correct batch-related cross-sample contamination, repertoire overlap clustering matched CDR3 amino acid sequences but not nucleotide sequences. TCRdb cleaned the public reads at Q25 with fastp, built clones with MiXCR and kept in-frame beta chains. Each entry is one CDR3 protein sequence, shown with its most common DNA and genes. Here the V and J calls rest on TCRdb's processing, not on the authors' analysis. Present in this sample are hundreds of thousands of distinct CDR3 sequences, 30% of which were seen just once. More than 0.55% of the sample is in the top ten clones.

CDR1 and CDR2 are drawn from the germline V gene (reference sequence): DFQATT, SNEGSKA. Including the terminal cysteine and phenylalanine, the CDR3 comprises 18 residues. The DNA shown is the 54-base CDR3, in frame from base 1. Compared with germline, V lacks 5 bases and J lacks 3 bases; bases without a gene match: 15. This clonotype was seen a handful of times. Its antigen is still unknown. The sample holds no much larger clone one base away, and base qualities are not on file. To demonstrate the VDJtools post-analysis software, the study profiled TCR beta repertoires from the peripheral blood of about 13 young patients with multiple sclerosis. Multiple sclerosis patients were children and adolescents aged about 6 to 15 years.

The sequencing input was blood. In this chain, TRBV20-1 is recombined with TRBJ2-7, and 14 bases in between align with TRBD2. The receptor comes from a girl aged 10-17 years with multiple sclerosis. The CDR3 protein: CSAPSNLLGTSGSYEQYF. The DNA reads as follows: TGCAGTGCTCCGAGCAACCTTCTAGGGACTAGCGGGAGCTACGAGCAGTACTTC.